This TCR beta chain was sequenced during a study of T cell responses to AZD1222 COVID-19 vaccine. This CDR3 is built from 15 residues. Germline V CDR1 and CDR2: KGHSH, LQKENI. V was clipped by 4 bases and J by 2 bases, with 12 bases between them. TCRdb's table, derived via immunoSEQ multiplex PCR, lists solely in-frame clones and lacks some. Among roughly 120,000 clones, around 93% were seen once, and the ten largest hold approximately 7.9%. Sequencing was performed on peripheral blood, taken 28 days after the second AZD1222 dose. This sequence originates from an adult who received the AZD1222 COVID-19 vaccine. This chain connects TRBV18 to TRBJ1-3; the D is unclear. The chain's CDR3 is CASSHYEPTGNTIYF. The CDR3 region has the DNA TGTGCCAGCTCACACTATGAACCAACTGGAAACACCATATATTTT.